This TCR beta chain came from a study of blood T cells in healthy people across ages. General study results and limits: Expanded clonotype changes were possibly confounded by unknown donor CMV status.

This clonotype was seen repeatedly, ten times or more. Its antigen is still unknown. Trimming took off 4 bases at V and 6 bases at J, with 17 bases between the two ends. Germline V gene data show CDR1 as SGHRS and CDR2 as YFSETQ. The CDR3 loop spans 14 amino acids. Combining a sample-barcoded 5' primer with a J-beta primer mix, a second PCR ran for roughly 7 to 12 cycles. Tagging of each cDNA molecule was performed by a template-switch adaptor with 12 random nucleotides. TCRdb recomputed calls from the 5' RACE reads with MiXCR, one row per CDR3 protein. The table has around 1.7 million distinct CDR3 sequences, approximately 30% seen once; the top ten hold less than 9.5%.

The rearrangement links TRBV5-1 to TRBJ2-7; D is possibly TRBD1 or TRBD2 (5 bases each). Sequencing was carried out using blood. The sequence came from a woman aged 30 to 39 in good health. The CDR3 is CASSPEDNVVEQYF. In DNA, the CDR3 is TGCGCCAGCAGCCCGGAGGACAACGTGGTCGAGCAGTACTTC.